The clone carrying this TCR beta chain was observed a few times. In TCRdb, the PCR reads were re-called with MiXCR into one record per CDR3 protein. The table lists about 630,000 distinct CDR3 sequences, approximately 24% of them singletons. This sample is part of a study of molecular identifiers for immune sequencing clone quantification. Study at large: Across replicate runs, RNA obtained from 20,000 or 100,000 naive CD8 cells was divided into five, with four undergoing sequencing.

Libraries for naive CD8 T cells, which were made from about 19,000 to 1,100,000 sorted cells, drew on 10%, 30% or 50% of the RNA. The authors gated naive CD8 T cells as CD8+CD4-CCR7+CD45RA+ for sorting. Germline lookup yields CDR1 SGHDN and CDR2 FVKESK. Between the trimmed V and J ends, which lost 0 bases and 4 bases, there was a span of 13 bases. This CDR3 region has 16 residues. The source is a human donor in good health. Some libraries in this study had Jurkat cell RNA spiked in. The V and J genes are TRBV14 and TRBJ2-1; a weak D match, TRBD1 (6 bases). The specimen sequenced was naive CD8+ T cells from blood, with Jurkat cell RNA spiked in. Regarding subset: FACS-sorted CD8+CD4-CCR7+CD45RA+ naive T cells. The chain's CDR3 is CASSQDLGAGYNEQFF. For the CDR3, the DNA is TGTGCCAGCAGCCAAGATCTGGGGGCCGGGTACAATGAGCAGTTCTTC.